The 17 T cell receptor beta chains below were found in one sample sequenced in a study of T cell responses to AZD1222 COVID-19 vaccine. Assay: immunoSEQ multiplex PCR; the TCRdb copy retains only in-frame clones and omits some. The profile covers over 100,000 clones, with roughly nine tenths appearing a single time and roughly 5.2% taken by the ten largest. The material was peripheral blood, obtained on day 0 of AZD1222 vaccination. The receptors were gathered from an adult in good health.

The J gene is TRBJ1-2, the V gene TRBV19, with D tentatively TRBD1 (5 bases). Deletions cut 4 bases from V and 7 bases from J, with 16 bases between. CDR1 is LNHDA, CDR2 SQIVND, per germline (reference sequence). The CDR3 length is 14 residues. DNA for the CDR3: TGTGCCAGTAGTACTTCTATCCGCCAGGGTGGCTACACCTTC. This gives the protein CASSTSIRQGGYTF.

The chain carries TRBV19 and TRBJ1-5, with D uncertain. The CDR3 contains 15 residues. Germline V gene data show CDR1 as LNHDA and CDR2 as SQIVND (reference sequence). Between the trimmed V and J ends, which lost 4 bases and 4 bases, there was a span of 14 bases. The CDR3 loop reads CASSNQARNNQPQHF. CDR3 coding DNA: TGTGCCAGTAGTAACCAGGCCCGGAATAATCAGCCCCAGCATTTT. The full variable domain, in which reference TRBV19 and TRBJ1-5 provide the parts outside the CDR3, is DGGITQSPKYLFRKEGQNVTLSCEQNLNHDAMYWYRQDPGQGLRLIYYSQIVNDFQKGDIAEGYSVSREKKESFPLTVTSAQKNPTAFYLCASSNQARNNQPQHFGDGTRLSIL.

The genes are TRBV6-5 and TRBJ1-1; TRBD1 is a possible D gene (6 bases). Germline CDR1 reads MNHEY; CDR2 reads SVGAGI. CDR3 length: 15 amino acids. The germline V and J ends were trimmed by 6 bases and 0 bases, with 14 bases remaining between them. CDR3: CASRPAGTLNTEAFF. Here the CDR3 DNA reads TGTGCCAGCAGGCCGGCCGGGACACTGAACACTGAAGCTTTCTTT.

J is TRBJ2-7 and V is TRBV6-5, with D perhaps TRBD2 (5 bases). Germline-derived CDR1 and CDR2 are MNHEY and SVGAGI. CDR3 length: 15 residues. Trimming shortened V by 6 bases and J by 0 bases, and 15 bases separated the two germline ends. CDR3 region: CASRRPTSGSYEQYF. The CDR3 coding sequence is TGTGCCAGCAGACGGCCAACCAGCGGCTCCTACGAGCAGTACTTC.

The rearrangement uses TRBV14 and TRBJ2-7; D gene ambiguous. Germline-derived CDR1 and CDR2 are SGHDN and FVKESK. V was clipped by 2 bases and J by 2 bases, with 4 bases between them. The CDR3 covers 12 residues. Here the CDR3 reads CASSQRAYEQYF. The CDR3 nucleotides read TGTGCCAGCAGCCAACGGGCCTACGAGCAGTACTTC.

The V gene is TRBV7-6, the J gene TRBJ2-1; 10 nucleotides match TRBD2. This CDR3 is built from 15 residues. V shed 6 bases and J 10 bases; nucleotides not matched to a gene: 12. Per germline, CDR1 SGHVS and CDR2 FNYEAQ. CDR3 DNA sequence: TGTGCCAGCAGTTATACTAGCGGGGCCCTAGGGGAGCAGTTCTTC. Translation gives CASSYTSGALGEQFF.

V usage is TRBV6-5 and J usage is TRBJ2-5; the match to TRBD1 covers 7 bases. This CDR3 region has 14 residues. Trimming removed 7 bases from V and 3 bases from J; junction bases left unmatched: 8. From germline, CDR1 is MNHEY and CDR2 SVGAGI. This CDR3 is CASTLSGTEETQYF. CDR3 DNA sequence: TGTGCCAGCACCTTATCCGGGACAGAAGAGACCCAGTACTTC.

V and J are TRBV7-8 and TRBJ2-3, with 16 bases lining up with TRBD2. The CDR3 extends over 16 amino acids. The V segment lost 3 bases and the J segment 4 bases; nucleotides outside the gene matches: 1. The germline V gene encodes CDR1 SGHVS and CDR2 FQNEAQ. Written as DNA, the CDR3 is TGTGCCAGCAGCTTGGGACTAGCGGGAGGGTCAGATACGCAGTATTTT. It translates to CASSLGLAGGSDTQYF.

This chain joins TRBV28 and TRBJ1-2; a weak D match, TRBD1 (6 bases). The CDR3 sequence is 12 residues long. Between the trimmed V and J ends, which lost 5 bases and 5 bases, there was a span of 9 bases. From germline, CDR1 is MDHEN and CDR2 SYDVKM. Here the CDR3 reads CASSGQQYGYTF. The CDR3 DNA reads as TGTGCCAGCAGTGGACAGCAATATGGCTACACCTTC.

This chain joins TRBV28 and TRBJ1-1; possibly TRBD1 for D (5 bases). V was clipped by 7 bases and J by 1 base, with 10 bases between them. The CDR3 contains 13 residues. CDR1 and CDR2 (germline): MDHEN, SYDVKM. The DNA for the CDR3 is TGTGCCAGCATGGGCAGGGAGAACACTGAAGCTTTCTTT. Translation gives CASMGRENTEAFF.

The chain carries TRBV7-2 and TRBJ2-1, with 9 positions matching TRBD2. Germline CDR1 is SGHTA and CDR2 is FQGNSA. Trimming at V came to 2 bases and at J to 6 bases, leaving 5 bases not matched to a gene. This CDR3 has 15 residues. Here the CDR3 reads CASSLLAGGPNEQFF. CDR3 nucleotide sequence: TGTGCCAGCAGCTTACTTGCGGGGGGGCCCAATGAGCAGTTCTTC.

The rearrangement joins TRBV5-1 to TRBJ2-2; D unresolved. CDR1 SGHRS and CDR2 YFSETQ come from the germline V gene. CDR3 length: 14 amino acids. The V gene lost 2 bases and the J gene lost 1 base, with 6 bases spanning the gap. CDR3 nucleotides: TGCGCCAGCAGCTTCCGACAGAACACCGGGGAGCTGTTTTTT. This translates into CASSFRQNTGELFF.

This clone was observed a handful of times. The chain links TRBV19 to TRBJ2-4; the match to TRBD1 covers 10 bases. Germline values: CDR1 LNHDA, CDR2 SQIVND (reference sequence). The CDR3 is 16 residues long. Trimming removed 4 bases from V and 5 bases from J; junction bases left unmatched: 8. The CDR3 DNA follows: TGTGCCAGTAGTAGTTCCGGGACAGGGGACCAAAACATTCAGTACTTC. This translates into CASSSSGTGDQNIQYF.

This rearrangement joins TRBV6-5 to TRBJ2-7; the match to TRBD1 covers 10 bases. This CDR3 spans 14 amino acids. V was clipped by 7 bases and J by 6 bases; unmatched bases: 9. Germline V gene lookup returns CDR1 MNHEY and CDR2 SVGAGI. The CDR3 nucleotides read TGTGCCAGCACTGCCGGGACAGGGGTTTCCGAGCAGTACTTC. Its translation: CASTAGTGVSEQYF.

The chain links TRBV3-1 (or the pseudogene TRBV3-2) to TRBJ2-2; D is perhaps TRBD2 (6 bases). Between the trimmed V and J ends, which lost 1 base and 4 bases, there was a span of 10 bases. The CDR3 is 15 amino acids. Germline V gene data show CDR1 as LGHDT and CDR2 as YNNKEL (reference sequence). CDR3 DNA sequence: TGTGCCAGCAGCCAAGTTTTGCGGGGCACCGGGGAGCTGTTTTTT. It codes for CASSQVLRGTGELFF.

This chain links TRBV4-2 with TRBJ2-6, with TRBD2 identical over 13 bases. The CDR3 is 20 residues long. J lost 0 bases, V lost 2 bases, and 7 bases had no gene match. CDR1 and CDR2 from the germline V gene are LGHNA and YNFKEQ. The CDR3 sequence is CASSQPTSGGSSSGANVLTF. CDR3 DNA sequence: TGTGCCAGCAGCCAACCGACTAGCGGGGGGTCTAGCTCTGGGGCCAACGTCCTGACTTTC.

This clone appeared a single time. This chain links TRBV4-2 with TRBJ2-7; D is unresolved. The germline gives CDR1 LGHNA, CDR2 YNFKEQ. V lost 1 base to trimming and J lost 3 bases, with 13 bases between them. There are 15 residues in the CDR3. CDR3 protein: CASSQGEPPRYEQYF. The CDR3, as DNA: TGTGCCAGCAGCCAAGGGGAACCACCACGCTACGAGCAGTACTTC.